Below, 13 T cell receptor beta chains from the same sample are listed, as sequenced in a study of T cell responses to AZD1222 COVID-19 vaccine. This table comes from immunoSEQ multiplex PCR, and its TCRdb copy is limited to in-frame clones, with some not included. The table shows about 120,000 clones, with roughly 90% occurring only once. Specimen: peripheral blood, collected on day 0 of AZD1222 vaccination. All receptors derive from an adult in good health.

The gene calls are TRBV7-9 and TRBJ2-7; maybe TRBD1 (5 bases). Germline assignment: CDR1 SEHNR and CDR2 FQNEAQ (reference sequence). The V gene lost 5 bases and the J gene lost 5 bases, with 13 bases spanning the gap. The CDR3 contains 13 residues. The CDR3 spells CASSVWQGNEQYF. CDR3 bases: TGTGCCAGCAGCGTCTGGCAGGGAAACGAGCAGTACTTC.

J is TRBJ1-1 and V is TRBV6-1; the D is unclear. The germline V gene has CDR1 MNHNS and CDR2 SASEGT. V lost 1 base to trimming and J lost 3 bases, with 15 bases between them. The CDR3 is 16 residues long. DNA for the CDR3: TGTGCCAGCAGTGAAGGAGGTTGGGTCTTCGACACTGAAGCTTTCTTT. It yields the protein CASSEGGWVFDTEAFF.

The chain links TRBV12-3 or TRBV12-4 to TRBJ1-2, with D unclear. Trimming removed 1 base at V and 9 bases at J, with 9 bases between. The CDR3 consists of 12 residues. CDR3 DNA: TGTGCCAGCAGTTTAGGGTCCTCTAGCTACACCTTC. Its protein is CASSLGSSSYTF.

This chain links TRBV7-3 with TRBJ2-5, with unresolved D. The CDR3 spans 15 residues. In germline, CDR1 is SGHTA, CDR2 FQGTGA. V gave up 4 bases and J gave up 5 bases, with 17 bases separating them. The CDR3, as DNA: TGTGCCAGCAGCTCTCTTGTAGGCCCCACGGAGACCCAGTACTTC. It is translated as CASSSLVGPTETQYF.

CDR3: CASSRGEGTDTQYF. The CDR3 DNA reads TGTGCCAGCAGCCGGGGGGAAGGCACAGATACGCAGTATTTT. This chain connects TRBV3-1 (or the pseudogene TRBV3-2) to TRBJ2-3; tentative D call: TRBD2 (6 bases). This CDR3 comprises 14 residues. CDR1 is LGHDT, CDR2 YNNKEL, per germline (reference sequence). V was cut by 4 bases and J by 1 base, with 9 bases left in between.

The CDR3 sequence: CASSSGAVESNQPQHF. In DNA form, the CDR3 reads TGTGCCAGCAGTTCCGGCGCGGTGGAGAGCAATCAGCCCCAGCATTTT. The rearrangement joins TRBV6-5 to TRBJ1-5; D not certain. There are 16 residues in the CDR3. V lost 4 bases, J lost 1 base, and 14 bases lay in between. Germline CDR1 MNHEY, CDR2 SVGAGI.

The V and J genes are TRBV6-4 and TRBJ2-1; TRBD1 matches 9 bases. V was pared by 0 bases and J by 5 bases, with 5 bases of the junction left unmatched. The CDR3 loop spans 16 amino acids. Germline CDR1 is MRHNA and CDR2 is SNTAGT. The CDR3 region has the DNA TGTGCCAGCAGTGACTCAACGGGACAGGGCCACAATGAGCAGTTCTTC. Translated: CASSDSTGQGHNEQFF.

The chain employs TRBV6-5 and TRBJ1-2; D may be TRBD1 (6 bases). The germline V gene has CDR1 MNHEY and CDR2 SVGAGI. The CDR3 is made up of 14 amino acids. Trimming cost V 2 bases and J 8 bases, with 15 bases left between them. CDR3 sequence reads: CASSYAGESRGYTF. Here the CDR3 DNA reads TGTGCCAGCAGTTACGCAGGGGAGTCGCGCGGCTACACCTTC.

This clone has only one observation. The V gene is TRBV2, the J gene TRBJ1-6; D unclear. CDR1 and CDR2 (germline): SNHLY, FYNNEI. V dropped 7 bases and J dropped 0 bases, with 7 bases sitting between them. The CDR3 covers 14 residues. In DNA, the CDR3 is TGTGCCAGCAATCCACGCTCCTATAATTCACCCCTCCACTTT. It translates to CASNPRSYNSPLHF.

This rearrangement joins TRBV11-2 to TRBJ1-1; D not resolved. The CDR3 spans 13 residues. Germline V gives CDR1 SGHAT, CDR2 FQNNGV. V was trimmed by 3 bases and J by 5 bases, leaving 10 bases between them. The CDR3 loop is CASSLTGRTEAFF. CDR3 nucleotides: TGTGCCAGCAGCTTGACCGGACGTACTGAAGCTTTCTTT.

In this sample, this clone turned up once. The CDR3 here is CASSLYGGTYNEQFF. The CDR3 DNA follows: TGTGCCAGCAGCCTATATGGCGGGACATACAATGAGCAGTTCTTC. This sequence joins TRBV28 and TRBJ2-1, with D perhaps being TRBD1 or TRBD2 (6 bases each). The germline V gene encodes CDR1 MDHEN and CDR2 SYDVKM. Trimming removed 6 bases from V and 4 bases from J, with 16 bases in between. The CDR3 consists of 15 residues.

V usage is TRBV4-1 and J usage is TRBJ1-1; D might be TRBD1 (5 bases). Trimming took off 7 bases at V and 0 bases at J, with 12 bases between the two ends. CDR3 size: 14 residues. Per germline, CDR1 MGHRA and CDR2 YSYEKL. CDR3 protein: CASNRGDLNTEAFF. The CDR3 region has the DNA TGCGCCAGCAACCGAGGGGACTTGAACACTGAAGCTTTCTTT.

The genes are TRBV6-2 or TRBV6-3 and TRBJ1-5, with 8 bases that match TRBD1. CDR3 length: 15 residues. The J segment lost 2 bases and the V segment lost 6 bases, leaving 6 bases of the junction unmatched. The germline CDR1 and CDR2 sequences are MNHEY and SVGEGT. The CDR3 protein is CASSPDRGGNQPQHF. CDR3 nucleotide sequence: TGTGCCAGCAGCCCTGACAGGGGCGGCAATCAGCCCCAGCATTTT.